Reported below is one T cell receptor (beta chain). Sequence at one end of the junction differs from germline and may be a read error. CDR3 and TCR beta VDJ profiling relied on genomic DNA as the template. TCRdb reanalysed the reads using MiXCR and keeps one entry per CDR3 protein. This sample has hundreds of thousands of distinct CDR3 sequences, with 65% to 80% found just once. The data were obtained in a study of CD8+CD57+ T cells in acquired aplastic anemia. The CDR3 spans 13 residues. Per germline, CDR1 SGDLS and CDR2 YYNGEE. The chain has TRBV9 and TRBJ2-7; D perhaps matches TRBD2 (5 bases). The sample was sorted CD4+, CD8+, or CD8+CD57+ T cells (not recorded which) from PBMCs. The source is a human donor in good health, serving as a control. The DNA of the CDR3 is TGTGCCACCAGCAGAGATCCCCAGGACGAGGAGGACTTC. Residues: CATSRDPQDEEDF.